This is a list of T cell receptor beta chains from one sample in a study of shared clonotypes between healthy human individuals. The table came from immunoSEQ multiplex PCR; TCRdb's copy has only in-frame clones and leaves some out. The data hold around 180,000 clones, with over 85% observed a single time. The sample was naive CD4+ T cells sorted from blood. These receptors were taken from a woman aged 30 to 39 in good health. Each CDR3 is given with its conserved first and last residue. A D gene is named only where the DNA matches it firmly. Clone size is shown for a subset of rows, as once, few, many or a class of expanded clone.

TRBD2 | TRBJ2-7 | TRBV19 | once | CASSAGAPTSGYEQYF | TGTGCCAGTAGTGCCGGGGCCCCGACTAGCGGTTACGAGCAGTACTTC
- | TRBJ1-4 | TRBV28 | - | CASGGNREKLFF | TGTGCCAGCGGCGGGAATCGTGAAAAACTGTTTTTT
TRBD1 | TRBJ1-1 | TRBV7-8 | - | CASSSTGGATEAFF | TGTGCCAGCAGCTCGACAGGGGGGGCCACTGAAGCTTTCTTT
TRBD1 | TRBJ2-6 | TRBV19 | - | CASSLGTDNSGANVLTF | TGTGCCAGTAGTTTAGGGACAGACAACTCTGGGGCCAACGTCCTGACTTTC
- | TRBJ2-7 | TRBV28 | - | CASTPGGSYEQYF | TGTGCCAGCACCCCTGGGGGCTCCTACGAGCAGTACTTC
- | TRBJ2-7 | TRBV19 | - | CASSIVPYEQYF | TGTGCCAGTAGTATTGTCCCCTACGAGCAGTACTTC
- | TRBJ2-7 | TRBV7-2 | - | CASSLLQGITYEQYF | TGTGCCAGCAGCCTCCTACAGGGAATCACCTACGAGCAGTACTTC
- | TRBJ1-2 | TRBV28 | - | CASSSVGNGYTF | TGTGCCAGCAGTTCGGTGGGAAATGGCTACACCTTC
- | TRBJ2-2 | TRBV18 | - | CASSPQGIKNTGELFF | TGTGCCAGCTCACCGCAGGGGATTAAGAACACCGGGGAGCTGTTTTTT
- | TRBJ2-2 | TRBV11-2 | once | CASSLSLERTGELFF | TGTGCCAGCAGCTTATCCCTGGAGAGAACCGGGGAGCTGTTTTTT
TRBD2 | TRBJ2-1 | TRBV29-1 | once | CSVGGLAGVGEQFF | TGCAGCGTTGGGGGGCTAGCGGGAGTTGGAGAGCAGTTCTTC
- | TRBJ2-7 | TRBV7-2 | few | CASSLDRAYEQYF | TGTGCCAGCAGCTTAGACAGGGCCTACGAGCAGTACTTC
TRBD2 | TRBJ2-1 | TRBV7-3 | - | CASSLNRGSSYNEQFF | TGTGCCAGCAGCTTAAATCGCGGGAGCTCCTACAATGAGCAGTTCTTC
- | TRBJ2-7 | TRBV4-1 | - | CASSQAWSAYEQYF | TGCGCCAGCAGCCAAGCCTGGTCCGCCTACGAGCAGTACTTC
TRBD1 | TRBJ2-7 | TRBV10-1 | - | CASSESGTGYHEQYF | TGCGCCAGCAGTGAGTCGGGGACAGGGTACCACGAGCAGTACTTC
- | TRBJ2-5 | TRBV28 | - | CASSLTTVRETQYF | TGTGCCAGCAGTTTAACGACAGTCAGGGAGACCCAGTACTTC
- | TRBJ1-5 | TRBV5-4 | - | CASSPRIRSGTVSNQPQHF | TGTGCCAGCAGCCCCCGGATCAGGTCTGGGACGGTTAGCAATCAGCCCCAGCATTTT
- | TRBJ1-5 | TRBV19 | - | CASTYSRGRNQPQHF | TGTGCCAGTACTTATAGCAGGGGACGGAATCAGCCCCAGCATTTT
TRBD1 | TRBJ1-2 | TRBV6-1 | - | CASRNRGRGYTF | TGTGCCAGCAGAAACAGGGGGCGAGGCTACACCTTC
- | TRBJ1-1 | TRBV4-2 | once | CASSQVLWGRDTEAFF | TGTGCCAGCAGCCAAGTCCTGTGGGGCAGGGACACTGAAGCTTTCTTT
- | TRBJ2-7 | TRBV23-1 | - | CASSQSSNSGEQYF | TGCGCCAGCAGTCAATCGTCGAATAGCGGCGAGCAGTACTTC
- | TRBJ2-7 | TRBV7-3 | - | CASSLEGLLPGLYEQYF | TGTGCCAGCAGCTTAGAGGGATTACTACCGGGACTTTACGAGCAGTACTTC
- | TRBJ2-7 | TRBV4-1 | once | CASSQALTPISYEQYF | TGCGCCAGCAGCCAAGCGTTGACCCCGATTTCCTACGAGCAGTACTTC
TRBD2 | TRBJ2-5 | TRBV2 | - | CASSVAGVETQYF | TGTGCCAGCAGTGTAGCGGGAGTAGAGACCCAGTACTTC